This TCR beta chain was sequenced in a study of blood T cell repertoires in COVID-19. Looking at the study overall: Samples taken during acute and convalescent COVID-19 were collected in the United States, Italy and Spain.

This clone is a singleton in its sample. At one end the junction does not follow the germline gene, possibly because of a read error. Germline CDR1 is GTSNPN and CDR2 is SVGIG (reference sequence). This CDR3 spans 14 amino acids. As originally analysed: Estimated nucleated cell counts came from reference gene primer amplification. Clones were read by immunoSEQ multiplex PCR, and TCRdb kept only the in-frame ones, dropping some. V and J calls and clone size are those listed in that table; D and trimming were worked out from the DNA. Of about 310,000 clones listed, around 87% were seen once; the top ten hold 1%.

The sample consisted of peripheral blood. J is TRBJ1-4 and V is TRBV30; perhaps TRBD1 as D (5 bases). The clonotype was recovered from a middle-aged man with active or convalescent COVID-19. CDR3 sequence reads: CAWSFRTTNEKLFF. CDR3 sequence (DNA): TGTGCCTGGAGTTTTAGGACAACCAATGAAAAACTGTTTTTT.